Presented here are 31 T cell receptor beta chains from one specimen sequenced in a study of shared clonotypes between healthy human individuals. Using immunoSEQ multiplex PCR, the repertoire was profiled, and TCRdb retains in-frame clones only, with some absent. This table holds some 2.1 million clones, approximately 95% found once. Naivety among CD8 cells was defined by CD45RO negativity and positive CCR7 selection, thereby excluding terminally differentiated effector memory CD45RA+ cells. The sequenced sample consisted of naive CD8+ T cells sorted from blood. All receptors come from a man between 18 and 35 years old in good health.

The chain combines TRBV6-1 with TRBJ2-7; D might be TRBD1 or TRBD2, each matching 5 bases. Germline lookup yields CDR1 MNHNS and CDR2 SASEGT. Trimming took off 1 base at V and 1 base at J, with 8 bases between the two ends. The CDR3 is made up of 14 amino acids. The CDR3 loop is CASSEVGVSYEQYF. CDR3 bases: TGTGCCAGCAGTGAAGTGGGGGTTTCCTACGAGCAGTACTTC.

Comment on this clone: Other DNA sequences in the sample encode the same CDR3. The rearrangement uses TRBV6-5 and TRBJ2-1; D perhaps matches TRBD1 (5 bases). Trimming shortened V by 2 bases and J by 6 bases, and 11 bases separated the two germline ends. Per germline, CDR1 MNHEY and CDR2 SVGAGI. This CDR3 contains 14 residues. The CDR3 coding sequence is TGTGCCAGCAGTTACGGGCAGGGTGGCAATGAGCAGTTCTTC. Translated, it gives CASSYGQGGNEQFF.

The CDR3: CASSLMGYGGTEAFF. CDR3 nucleotides: TGTGCCAGCAGTTTAATGGGGTACGGGGGGACTGAAGCTTTCTTT. The chain links TRBV27 to TRBJ1-1, with D perhaps matching TRBD1 (5 bases). Trimming took 2 bases from V and 5 from J, leaving 15 bases between them. Germline CDR1 reads MNHEY; CDR2 reads SMNVEV (reference sequence). CDR3 length: 15 amino acids.

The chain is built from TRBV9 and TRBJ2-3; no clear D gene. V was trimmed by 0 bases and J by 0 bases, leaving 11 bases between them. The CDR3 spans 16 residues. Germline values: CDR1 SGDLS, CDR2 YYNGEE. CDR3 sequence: CASSVVWDSSTDTQYF. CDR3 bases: TGTGCCAGCAGCGTAGTCTGGGATTCTAGCACAGATACGCAGTATTTT.

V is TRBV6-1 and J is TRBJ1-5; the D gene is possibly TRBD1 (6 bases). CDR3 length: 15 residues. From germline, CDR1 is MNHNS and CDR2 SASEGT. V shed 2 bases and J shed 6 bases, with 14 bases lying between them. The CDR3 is CASSELKGGVQPQHF. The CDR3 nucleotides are TGTGCCAGCAGTGAATTGAAAGGGGGGGTTCAGCCCCAGCATTTT.

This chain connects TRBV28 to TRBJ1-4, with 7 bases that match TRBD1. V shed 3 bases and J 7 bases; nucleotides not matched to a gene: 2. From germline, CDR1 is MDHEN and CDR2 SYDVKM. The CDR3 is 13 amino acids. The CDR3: CASSFAGGEKLFF. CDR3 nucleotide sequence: TGTGCCAGCAGTTTTGCAGGGGGTGAAAAACTGTTTTTT.

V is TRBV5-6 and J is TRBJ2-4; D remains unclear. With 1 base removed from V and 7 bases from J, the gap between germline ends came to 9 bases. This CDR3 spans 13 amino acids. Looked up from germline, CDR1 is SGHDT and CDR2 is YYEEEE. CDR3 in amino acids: CASSLFPDNIQYF. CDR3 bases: TGTGCCAGCAGCTTGTTCCCAGATAACATTCAGTACTTC.

In nucleotides, the CDR3 is TGTGCCAGCAGCGACGGGACTAGCTCCCACAAAGAGACCCAGTACTTC. Its translation: CASSDGTSSHKETQYF. V is TRBV7-2 and J is TRBJ2-5; 9 bases map to TRBD2. V lost 5 bases to trimming and J lost 3 bases; unmatched junction nucleotides: 10. This CDR3 has 16 amino acids. Per the germline V gene, CDR1 is SGHTA and CDR2 is FQGNSA.

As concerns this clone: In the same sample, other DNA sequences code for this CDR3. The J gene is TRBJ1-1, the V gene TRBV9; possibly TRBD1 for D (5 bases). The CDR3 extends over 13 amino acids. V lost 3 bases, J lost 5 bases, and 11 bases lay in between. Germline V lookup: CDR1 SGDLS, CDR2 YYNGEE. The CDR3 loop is CASSAGGSTEAFF. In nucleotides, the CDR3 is TGTGCCAGCAGCGCTGGGGGTAGTACTGAAGCTTTCTTT.

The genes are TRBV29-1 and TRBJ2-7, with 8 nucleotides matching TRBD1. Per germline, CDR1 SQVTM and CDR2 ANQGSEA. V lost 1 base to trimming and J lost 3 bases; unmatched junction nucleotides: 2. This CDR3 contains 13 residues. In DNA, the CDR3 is TGCAGCGTTGAAGGTGGACAGGGCTACGAGCAGTACTTC. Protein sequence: CSVEGGQGYEQYF.

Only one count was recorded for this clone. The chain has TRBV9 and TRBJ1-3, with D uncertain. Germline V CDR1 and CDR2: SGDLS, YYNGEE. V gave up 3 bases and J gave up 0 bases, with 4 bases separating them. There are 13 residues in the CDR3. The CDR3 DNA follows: TGTGCCAGCAGCGATAACTCTGGAAACACCATATATTTT. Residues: CASSDNSGNTIYF.

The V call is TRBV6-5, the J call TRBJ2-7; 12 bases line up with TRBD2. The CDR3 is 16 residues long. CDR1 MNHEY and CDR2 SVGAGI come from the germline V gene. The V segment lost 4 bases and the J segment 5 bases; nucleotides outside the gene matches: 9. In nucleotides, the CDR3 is TGTGCCAGCAGTTTGCTCGGACTAGCGGGGAGCAACGAGCAGTACTTC. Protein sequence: CASSLLGLAGSNEQYF.

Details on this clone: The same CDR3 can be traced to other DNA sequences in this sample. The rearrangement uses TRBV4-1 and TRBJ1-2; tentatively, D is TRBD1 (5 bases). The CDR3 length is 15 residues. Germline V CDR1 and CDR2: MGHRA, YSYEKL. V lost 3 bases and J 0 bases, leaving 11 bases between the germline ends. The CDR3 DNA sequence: TGCGCCAGCAGCCAGAGGGACGGGACTAACTATGGCTACACCTTC. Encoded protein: CASSQRDGTNYGYTF.

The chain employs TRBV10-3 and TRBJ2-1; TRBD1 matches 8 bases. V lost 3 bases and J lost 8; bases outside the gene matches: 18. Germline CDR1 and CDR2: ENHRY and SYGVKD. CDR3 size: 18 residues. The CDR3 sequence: CAISDYPAGGPQGDEQFF. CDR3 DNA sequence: TGTGCCATCAGTGACTACCCAGCAGGGGGCCCCCAAGGCGATGAGCAGTTCTTC.

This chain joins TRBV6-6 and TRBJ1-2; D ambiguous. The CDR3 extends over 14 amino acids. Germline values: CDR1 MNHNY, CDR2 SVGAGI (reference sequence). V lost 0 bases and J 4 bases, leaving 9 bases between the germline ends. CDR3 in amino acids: CASSYSKTLYGYTF. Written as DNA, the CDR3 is TGTGCCAGCAGTTACTCGAAGACACTCTATGGCTACACCTTC.

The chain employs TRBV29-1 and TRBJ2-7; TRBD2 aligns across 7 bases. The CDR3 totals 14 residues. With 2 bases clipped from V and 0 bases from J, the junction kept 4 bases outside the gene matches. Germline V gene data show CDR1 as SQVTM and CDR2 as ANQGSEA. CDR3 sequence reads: CSVESKRDSYEQYF. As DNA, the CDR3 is TGCAGCGTTGAAAGTAAGCGGGACTCCTACGAGCAGTACTTC.

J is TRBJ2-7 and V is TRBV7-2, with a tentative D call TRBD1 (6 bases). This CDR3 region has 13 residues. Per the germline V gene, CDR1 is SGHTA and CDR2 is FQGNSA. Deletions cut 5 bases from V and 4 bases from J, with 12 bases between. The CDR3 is CASSPRQEYEQYF. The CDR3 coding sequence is TGTGCCAGCAGCCCAAGACAGGAGTACGAGCAGTACTTC.

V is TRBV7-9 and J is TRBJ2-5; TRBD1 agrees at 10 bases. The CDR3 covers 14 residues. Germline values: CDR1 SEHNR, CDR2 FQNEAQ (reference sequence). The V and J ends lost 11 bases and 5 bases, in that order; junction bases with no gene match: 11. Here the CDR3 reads CAGTRTGGGETQYF. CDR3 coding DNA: TGTGCCGGAACTCGGACAGGGGGAGGTGAGACCCAGTACTTC.

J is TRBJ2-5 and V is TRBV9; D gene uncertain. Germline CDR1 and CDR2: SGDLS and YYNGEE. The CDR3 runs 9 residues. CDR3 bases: TGTGGGGCCCAAGAGACCCAGTACTTC. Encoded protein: CGAQETQYF.

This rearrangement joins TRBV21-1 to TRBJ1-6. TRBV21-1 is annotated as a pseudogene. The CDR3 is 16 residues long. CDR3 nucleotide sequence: TGTGCCAGCAGCAAAGACGGGGTAGGGAAGAATTCACCCCTCCACTTT. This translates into CASSKDGVGKNSPLHF.

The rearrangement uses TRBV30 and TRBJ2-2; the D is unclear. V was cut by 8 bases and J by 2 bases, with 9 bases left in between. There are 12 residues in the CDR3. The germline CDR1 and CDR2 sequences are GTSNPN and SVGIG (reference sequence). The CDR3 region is CARTTNTGELFF. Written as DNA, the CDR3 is TGTGCCCGAACGACAAACACCGGGGAGCTGTTTTTT.

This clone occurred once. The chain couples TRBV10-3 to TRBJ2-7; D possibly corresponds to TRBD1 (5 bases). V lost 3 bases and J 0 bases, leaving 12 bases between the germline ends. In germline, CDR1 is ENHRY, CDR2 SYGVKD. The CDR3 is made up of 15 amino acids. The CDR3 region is CAISDFQGFSYEQYF. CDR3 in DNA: TGTGCCATCAGTGATTTTCAGGGATTCTCCTACGAGCAGTACTTC.

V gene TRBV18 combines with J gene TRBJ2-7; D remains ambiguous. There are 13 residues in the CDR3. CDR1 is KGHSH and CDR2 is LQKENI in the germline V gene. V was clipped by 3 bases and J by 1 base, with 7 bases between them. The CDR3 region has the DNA TGTGCCAGCTCACCGTACCCGTCCTACGAGCAGTACTTC. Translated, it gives CASSPYPSYEQYF.

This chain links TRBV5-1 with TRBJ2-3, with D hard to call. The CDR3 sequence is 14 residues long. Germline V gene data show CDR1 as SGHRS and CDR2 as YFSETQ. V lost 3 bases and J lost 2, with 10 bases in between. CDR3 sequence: CASSWDGVTDTQYF. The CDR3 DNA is TGCGCCAGCAGCTGGGATGGGGTCACAGATACGCAGTATTTT.

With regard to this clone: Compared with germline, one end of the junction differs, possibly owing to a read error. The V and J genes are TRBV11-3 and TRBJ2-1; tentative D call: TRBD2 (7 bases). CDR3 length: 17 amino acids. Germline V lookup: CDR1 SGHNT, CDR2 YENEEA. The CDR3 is CASSLEAGEGIYNEQFF. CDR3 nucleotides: TGTGCCAGCAGCCTAGAGGCAGGGGAGGGGATCTACAATGAGCAGTTCTTC. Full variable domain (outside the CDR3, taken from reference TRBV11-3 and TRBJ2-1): EAGVVQSPRYKIIEKKQPVAFWCNPISGHNTLYWYLQNLGQGPELLIRYENEEAVDDSQLPKDRFSAERLKGVDSTLKIQPAELGDSAVYLCASSLEAGEGIYNEQFFGPGTRLTVL.

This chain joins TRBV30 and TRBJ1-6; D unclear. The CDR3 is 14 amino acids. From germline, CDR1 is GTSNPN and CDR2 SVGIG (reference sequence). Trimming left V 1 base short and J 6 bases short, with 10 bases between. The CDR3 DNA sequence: TGTGCCTGGAGTGACTCGTTTGGTAATTCACCCCTCCACTTT. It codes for CAWSDSFGNSPLHF.

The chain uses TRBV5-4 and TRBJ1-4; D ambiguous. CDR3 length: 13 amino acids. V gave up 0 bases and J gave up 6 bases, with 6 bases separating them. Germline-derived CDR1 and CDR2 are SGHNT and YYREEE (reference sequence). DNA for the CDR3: TGTGCCAGCAGCTTGGACAGCGATGAAAAACTGTTTTTT. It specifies CASSLDSDEKLFF.

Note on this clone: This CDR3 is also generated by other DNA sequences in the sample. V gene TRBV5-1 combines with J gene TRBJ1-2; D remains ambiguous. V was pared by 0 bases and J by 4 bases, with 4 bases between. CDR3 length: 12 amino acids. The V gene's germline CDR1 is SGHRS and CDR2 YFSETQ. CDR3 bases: TGCGCCAGCAGCTTGGACGGCTATGGCTACACCTTC. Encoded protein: CASSLDGYGYTF.

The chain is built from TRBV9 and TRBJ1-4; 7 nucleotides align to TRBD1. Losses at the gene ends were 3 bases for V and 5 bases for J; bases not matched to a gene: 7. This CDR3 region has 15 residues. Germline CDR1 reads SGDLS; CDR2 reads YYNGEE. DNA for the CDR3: TGTGCCAGCAGCGACCAGGACAGGACAAATGAAAAACTGTTTTTT. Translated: CASSDQDRTNEKLFF.

The CDR3 nucleotides are TGCGCCAGCAGCCAAGATAGATGGGCGAGTCGGGCCAATGAGCAGTTCTTC. This encodes CASSQDRWASRANEQFF. This sequence joins TRBV4-3 and TRBJ2-1; no reliable D call. CDR3 length: 17 residues. V shed 0 bases and J shed 6 bases, with 18 bases lying between them. Germline V CDR1 and CDR2: LGHNA, YSLEER.

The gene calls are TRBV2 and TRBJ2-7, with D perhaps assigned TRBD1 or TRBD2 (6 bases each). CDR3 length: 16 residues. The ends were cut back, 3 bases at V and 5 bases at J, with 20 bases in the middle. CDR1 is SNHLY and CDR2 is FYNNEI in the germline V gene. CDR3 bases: TGTGCCAGCAGTGAGGGGGGCATTAGAGAGACGGACGAGCAGTACTTC. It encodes CASSEGGIRETDEQYF. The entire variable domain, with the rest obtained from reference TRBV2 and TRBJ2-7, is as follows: EPEVTQTPSHQVTQMGQEVILRCVPISNHLYFYWYRQILGQKVEFLVSFYNNEISEKSEIFDDQFSVERPDGSNFTLKIRSTKLEDSAMYFCASSEGGIRETDEQYFGPGTRLTVT.